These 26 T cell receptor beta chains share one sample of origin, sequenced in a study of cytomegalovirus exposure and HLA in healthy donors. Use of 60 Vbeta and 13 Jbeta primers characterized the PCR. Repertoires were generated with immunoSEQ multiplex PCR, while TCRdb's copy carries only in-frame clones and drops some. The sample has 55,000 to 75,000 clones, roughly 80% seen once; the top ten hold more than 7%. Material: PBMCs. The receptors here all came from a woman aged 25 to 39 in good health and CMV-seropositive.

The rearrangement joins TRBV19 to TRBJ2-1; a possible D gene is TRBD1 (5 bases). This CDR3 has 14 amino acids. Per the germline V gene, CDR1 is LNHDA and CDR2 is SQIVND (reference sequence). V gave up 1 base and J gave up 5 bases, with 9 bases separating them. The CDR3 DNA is TGTGCCAGTAGTATAGCAGGGTTTAACAATGAGCAGTTCTTC. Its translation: CASSIAGFNNEQFF. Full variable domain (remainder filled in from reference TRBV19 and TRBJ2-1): DGGITQSPKYLFRKEGQNVTLSCEQNLNHDAMYWYRQDPGQGLRLIYYSQIVNDFQKGDIAEGYSVSREKKESFPLTVTSAQKNPTAFYLCASSIAGFNNEQFFGPGTRLTVL.

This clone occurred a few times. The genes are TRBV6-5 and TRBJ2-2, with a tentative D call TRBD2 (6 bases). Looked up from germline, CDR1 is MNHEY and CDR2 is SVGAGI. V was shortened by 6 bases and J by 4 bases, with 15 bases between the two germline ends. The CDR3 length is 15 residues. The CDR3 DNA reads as TGTGCCAGCAGACCGACTAGTCTCCTCACCGGGGAGCTGTTTTTT. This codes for CASRPTSLLTGELFF.

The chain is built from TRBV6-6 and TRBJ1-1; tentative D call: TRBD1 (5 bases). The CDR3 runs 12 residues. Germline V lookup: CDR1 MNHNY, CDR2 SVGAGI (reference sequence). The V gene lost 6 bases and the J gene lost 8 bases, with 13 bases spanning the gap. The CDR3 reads CASRAGGEEAFF. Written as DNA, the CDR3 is TGTGCCAGCAGGGCCGGGGGGGAAGAAGCTTTCTTT.

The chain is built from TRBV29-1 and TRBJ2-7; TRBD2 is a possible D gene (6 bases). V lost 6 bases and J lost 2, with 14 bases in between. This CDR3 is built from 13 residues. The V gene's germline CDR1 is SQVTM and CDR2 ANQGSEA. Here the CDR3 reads CSVGLREPYEQYF. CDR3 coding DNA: TGCAGCGTGGGTTTGCGGGAACCCTACGAGCAGTACTTC.

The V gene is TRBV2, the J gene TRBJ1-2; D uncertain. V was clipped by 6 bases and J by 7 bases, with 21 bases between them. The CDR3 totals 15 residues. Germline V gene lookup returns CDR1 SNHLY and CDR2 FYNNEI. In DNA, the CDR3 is TGTGCCAGCAGCGGGAGCGTCAGGACTCGAACTGGCTACACCTTC. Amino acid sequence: CASSGSVRTRTGYTF.

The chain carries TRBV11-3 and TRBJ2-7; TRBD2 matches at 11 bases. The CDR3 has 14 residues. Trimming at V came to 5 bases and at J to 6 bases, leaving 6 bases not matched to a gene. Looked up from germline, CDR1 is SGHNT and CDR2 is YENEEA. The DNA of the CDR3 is TGTGCCAGCAGCCAGACTAGCGGGGCTTCCGAGCAGTACTTC. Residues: CASSQTSGASEQYF.

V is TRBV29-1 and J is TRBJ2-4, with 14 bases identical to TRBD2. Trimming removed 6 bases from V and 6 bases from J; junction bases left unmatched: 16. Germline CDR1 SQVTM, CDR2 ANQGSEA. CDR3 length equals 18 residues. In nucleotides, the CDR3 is TGCAGCGTCGCATCGGGAGGGACTAGCGGGAGTTGGAGAAACATTCAGTACTTC. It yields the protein CSVASGGTSGSWRNIQYF. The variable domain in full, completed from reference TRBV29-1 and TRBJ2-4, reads SAVISQKPSRDICQRGTSLTIQCQVDSQVTMMFWYRQQPGQSLTLIATANQGSEATYESGFVIDKFPISRPNLTFSTLTVSNMSPEDSSIYLCSVASGGTSGSWRNIQYFGAGTRLSVL.

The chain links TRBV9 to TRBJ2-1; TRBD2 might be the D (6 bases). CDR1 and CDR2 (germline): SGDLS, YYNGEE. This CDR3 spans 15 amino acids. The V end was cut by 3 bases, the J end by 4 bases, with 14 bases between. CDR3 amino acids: CASSALERAYNEQFF. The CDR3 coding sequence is TGTGCCAGCAGCGCGCTAGAGCGGGCTTACAATGAGCAGTTCTTC.

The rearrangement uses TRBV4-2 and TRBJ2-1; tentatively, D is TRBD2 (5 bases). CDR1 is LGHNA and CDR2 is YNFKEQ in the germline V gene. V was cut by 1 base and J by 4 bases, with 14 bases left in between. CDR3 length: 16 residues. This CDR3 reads CASSQVALGSYNEQFF. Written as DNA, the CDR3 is TGTGCCAGCAGCCAAGTCGCACTAGGCTCTTACAATGAGCAGTTCTTC.

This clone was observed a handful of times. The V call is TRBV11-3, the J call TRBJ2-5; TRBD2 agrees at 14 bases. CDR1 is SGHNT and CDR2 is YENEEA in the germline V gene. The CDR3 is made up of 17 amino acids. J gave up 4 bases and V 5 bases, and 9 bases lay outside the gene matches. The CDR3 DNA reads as TGTGCCAGCAGCCCAGGTGGACTAGCGGGAGGAAGAGAGACCCAGTACTTC. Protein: CASSPGGLAGGRETQYF.

In DNA form, the CDR3 reads TGTGCCAGCAGCCGCGGACAGCGATATAATTCACCCCTCCACTTT. Translating gives CASSRGQRYNSPLHF. The V call is TRBV11-2, the J call TRBJ1-6, with a tentative D call TRBD1 (6 bases). Trimming shortened V by 5 bases and J by 4 bases, and 12 bases separated the two germline ends. Germline values: CDR1 SGHAT, CDR2 FQNNGV. The CDR3 is made up of 15 amino acids.

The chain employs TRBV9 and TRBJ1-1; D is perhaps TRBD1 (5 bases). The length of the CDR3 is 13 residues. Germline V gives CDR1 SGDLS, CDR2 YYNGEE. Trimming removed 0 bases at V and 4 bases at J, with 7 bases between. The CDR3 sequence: CASSVDGATEAFF. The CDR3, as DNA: TGTGCCAGCAGCGTAGATGGGGCCACTGAAGCTTTCTTT.

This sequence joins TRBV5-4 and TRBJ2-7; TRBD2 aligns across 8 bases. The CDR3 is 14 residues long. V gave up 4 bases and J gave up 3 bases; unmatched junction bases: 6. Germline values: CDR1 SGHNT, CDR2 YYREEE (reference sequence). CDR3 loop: CASSRAGDYYEQYF. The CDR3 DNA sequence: TGTGCCAGCAGCCGAGCGGGAGACTACTACGAGCAGTACTTC.

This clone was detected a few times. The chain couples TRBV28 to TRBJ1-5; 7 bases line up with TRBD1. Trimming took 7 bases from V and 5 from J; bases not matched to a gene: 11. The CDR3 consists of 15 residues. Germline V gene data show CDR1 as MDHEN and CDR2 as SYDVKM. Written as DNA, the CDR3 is TGTGCCAGCACATCCCACAGGGGACCATATCAGCCCCAGCATTTT. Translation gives CASTSHRGPYQPQHF.

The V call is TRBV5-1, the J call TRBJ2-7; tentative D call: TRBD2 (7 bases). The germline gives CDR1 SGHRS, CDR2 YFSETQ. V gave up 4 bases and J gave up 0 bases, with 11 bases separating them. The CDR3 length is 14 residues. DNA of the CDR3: TGCGCCAGCAGCCGGGGGGACACCTCCTACGAGCAGTACTTC. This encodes CASSRGDTSYEQYF.

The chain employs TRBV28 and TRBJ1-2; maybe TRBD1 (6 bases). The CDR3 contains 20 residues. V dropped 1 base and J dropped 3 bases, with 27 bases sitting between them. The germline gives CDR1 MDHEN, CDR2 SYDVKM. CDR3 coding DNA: TGTGCCAGCAGTTTATCTAACAGGGTCGGGGCTAGGTTTATAGACTATGGCTACACCTTC. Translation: CASSLSNRVGARFIDYGYTF.

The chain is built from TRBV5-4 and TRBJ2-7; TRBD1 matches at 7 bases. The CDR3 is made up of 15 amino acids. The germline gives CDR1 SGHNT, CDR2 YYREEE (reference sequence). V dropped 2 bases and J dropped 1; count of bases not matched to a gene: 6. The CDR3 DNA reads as TGTGCCAGCAGCTTAGTAGGGGGCGGATCCTACGAGCAGTACTTC. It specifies CASSLVGGGSYEQYF.

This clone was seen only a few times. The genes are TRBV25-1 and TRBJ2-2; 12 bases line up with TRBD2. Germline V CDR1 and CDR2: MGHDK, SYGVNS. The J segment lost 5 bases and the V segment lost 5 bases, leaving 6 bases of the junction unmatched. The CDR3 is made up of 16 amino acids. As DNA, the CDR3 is TGTGCCAGCAGTCTAGCGGGAGGGTTAAAGACCGGGGAGCTGTTTTTT. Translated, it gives CASSLAGGLKTGELFF.

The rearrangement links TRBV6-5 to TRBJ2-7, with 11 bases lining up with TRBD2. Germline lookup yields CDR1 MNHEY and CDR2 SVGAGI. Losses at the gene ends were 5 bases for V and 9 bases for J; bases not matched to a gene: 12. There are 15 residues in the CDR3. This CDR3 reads CASSPLGLAVGGQYF. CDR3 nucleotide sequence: TGTGCCAGCAGTCCCCTGGGACTAGCGGTGGGCGGGCAGTACTTC.

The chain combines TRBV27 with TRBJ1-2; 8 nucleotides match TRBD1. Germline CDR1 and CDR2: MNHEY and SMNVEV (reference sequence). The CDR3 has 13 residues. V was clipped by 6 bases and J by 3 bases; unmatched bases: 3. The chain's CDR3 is CASRPTGDYGYTF. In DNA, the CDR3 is TGTGCCAGCAGGCCGACAGGGGACTATGGCTACACCTTC.

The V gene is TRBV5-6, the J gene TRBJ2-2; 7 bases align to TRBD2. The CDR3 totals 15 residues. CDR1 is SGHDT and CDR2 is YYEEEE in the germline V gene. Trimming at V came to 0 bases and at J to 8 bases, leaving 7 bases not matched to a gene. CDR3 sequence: CASSLVKRGSGELFF. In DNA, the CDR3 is TGTGCCAGCAGCTTGGTGAAGCGGGGCTCGGGGGAGCTGTTTTTT.

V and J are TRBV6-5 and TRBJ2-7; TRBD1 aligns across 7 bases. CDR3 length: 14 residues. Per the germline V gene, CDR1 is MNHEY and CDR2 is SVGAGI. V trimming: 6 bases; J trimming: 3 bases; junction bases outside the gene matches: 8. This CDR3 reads CASRKRTGHYEQYF. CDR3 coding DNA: TGTGCCAGCAGGAAACGGACAGGCCACTACGAGCAGTACTTC.

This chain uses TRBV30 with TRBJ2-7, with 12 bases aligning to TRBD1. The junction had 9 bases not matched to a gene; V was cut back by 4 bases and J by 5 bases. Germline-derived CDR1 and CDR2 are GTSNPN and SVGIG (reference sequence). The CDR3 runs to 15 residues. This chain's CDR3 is CAWTPGWDRGHEQYF. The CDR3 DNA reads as TGTGCCTGGACCCCGGGCTGGGACAGGGGGCACGAGCAGTACTTC.

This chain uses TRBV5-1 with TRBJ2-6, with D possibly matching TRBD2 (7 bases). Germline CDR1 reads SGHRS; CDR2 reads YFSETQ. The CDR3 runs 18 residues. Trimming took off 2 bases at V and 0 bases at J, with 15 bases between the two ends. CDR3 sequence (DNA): TGCGCCAGCAGCTTTGAGGGGGGGCCCCTCTCTGGGGCCAACGTCCTGACTTTC. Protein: CASSFEGGPLSGANVLTF.

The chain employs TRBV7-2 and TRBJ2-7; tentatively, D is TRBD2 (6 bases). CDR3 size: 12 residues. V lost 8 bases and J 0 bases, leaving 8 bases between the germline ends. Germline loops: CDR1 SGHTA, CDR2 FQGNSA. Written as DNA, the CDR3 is TGTGCCAGCGCGGGGCTCTCCTACGAGCAGTACTTC. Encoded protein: CASAGLSYEQYF.

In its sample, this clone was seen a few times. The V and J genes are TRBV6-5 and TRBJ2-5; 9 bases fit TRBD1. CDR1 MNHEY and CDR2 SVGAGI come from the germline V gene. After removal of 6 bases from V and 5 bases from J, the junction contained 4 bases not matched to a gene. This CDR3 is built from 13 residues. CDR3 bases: TGTGCCAGCAGCACAGGGGGCCGGGAGACCCAGTACTTC. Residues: CASSTGGRETQYF.